Following are 28 T cell receptor beta chains from one sample sequenced in a study of monozygotic twins with cystic fibrosis. Repertoires were generated with immunoSEQ multiplex PCR, while TCRdb's copy carries only in-frame clones and drops some. The table includes approximately 32,000 clones, roughly 97% detected once. Sequencing was carried out using blood. These receptors all stem from a girl between 2 and 10 years old with cystic fibrosis.

The chain links TRBV5-1 to TRBJ1-1; the D is unclear. Germline lookup yields CDR1 SGHRS and CDR2 YFSETQ. The CDR3 sequence is 14 residues long. V was clipped by 0 bases and J by 1 base, with 7 bases between them. This CDR3 is CASSLGAGNTEAFF. CDR3 sequence (DNA): TGCGCCAGCAGCTTGGGGGCGGGGAACACTGAAGCTTTCTTT.

Notes on this clone: Other DNA sequences in the same sample also yield this CDR3. The chain links TRBV29-1 to TRBJ1-1; D remains ambiguous. From germline, CDR1 is SQVTM and CDR2 ANQGSEA. The CDR3 is 13 residues long. V gave up 3 bases and J gave up 0 bases, with 8 bases separating them. The CDR3 reads CSVEGLMNTEAFF. As DNA, the CDR3 is TGCAGCGTTGAGGGATTGATGAACACTGAAGCTTTCTTT.

This chain links TRBV6-1 with TRBJ1-2, with 11 bases fitting TRBD1. The V gene's germline CDR1 is MNHNS and CDR2 SASEGT. Trimming took 1 base from V and 1 from J; bases not matched to a gene: 5. CDR3 length equals 17 residues. The CDR3 reads CASSEVYGTGGNYGYTF. In DNA, the CDR3 is TGTGCCAGCAGTGAAGTATATGGGACAGGGGGTAACTATGGCTACACCTTC.

This rearrangement joins TRBV30 to TRBJ1-1, with D maybe TRBD1 (5 bases). Per the germline V gene, CDR1 is GTSNPN and CDR2 is SVGIG (reference sequence). V was cut by 0 bases and J by 6 bases, with 17 bases left in between. CDR3 length: 15 residues. CDR3 coding DNA: TGTGCCTGGAGTGTACCTGGGACGGCCCTTTCTGAAGCTTTCTTT. This translates into CAWSVPGTALSEAFF.

The chain has TRBV5-1 and TRBJ1-2; no definite D call. Trimming stripped 3 bases from V and 7 bases from J, with 16 bases between. The V gene's germline CDR1 is SGHRS and CDR2 YFSETQ. The CDR3 is 14 residues long. CDR3 sequence: CASSSDGGKGGYTF. CDR3 coding DNA: TGCGCCAGCAGCTCGGACGGTGGTAAGGGTGGCTACACCTTC.

The rearrangement links TRBV20-1 to TRBJ2-1; D is unclear. This CDR3 has 11 residues. The V gene lost 6 bases and the J gene lost 5 bases, with 8 bases spanning the gap. Germline CDR1 DFQATT, CDR2 SNEGSKA (reference sequence). As DNA, the CDR3 is TGCAGTGCCATCGATCACAATGAGCAGTTCTTC. It encodes CSAIDHNEQFF.

This chain connects TRBV6-5 to TRBJ2-7; a possible D gene is TRBD1 (7 bases). Germline values: CDR1 MNHEY, CDR2 SVGAGI. V lost 4 bases, J lost 6 bases, and 19 bases lay in between. This CDR3 is built from 15 residues. The CDR3 region is CASSLTRQGWGEQYF. The CDR3 DNA sequence: TGTGCCAGCAGTTTGACTAGACAGGGATGGGGCGAGCAGTACTTC.

The rearrangement uses TRBV10-3 and TRBJ2-1, with no clear D. Germline V gives CDR1 ENHRY, CDR2 SYGVKD. CDR3 length: 12 residues. Trimming pared 4 bases from V and 11 bases from J, leaving 12 bases between. CDR3 in amino acids: CAISVAAGKQFF. Written as DNA, the CDR3 is TGTGCCATCAGTGTGGCTGCCGGCAAGCAGTTCTTC.

This chain uses TRBV7-8 with TRBJ2-2, with D possibly matching TRBD2 (6 bases). The germline V gene has CDR1 SGHVS and CDR2 FQNEAQ. The CDR3 loop spans 15 amino acids. V gave up 6 bases and J gave up 6 bases, with 17 bases separating them. The CDR3 nucleotides are TGTGCCAGCAGGCTAGTGGGGGGTAGTGCCGGGGAGCTGTTTTTT. Translating it yields CASRLVGGSAGELFF.

This chain connects TRBV29-1 to TRBJ2-1; no clear D. This CDR3 region has 8 residues. In germline, CDR1 is SQVTM, CDR2 ANQGSEA. Trimming took off 0 bases at V and 15 bases at J, with 3 bases between the two ends. The CDR3 region is CSVEDRFF. CDR3 DNA: TGCAGCGTTGAAGATCGGTTCTTC.

V usage is TRBV10-3 and J usage is TRBJ1-1, with 8 positions matching TRBD1. CDR3 length equals 14 residues. CDR1 is ENHRY, CDR2 SYGVKD, per germline. V dropped 4 bases and J dropped 4; count of bases not matched to a gene: 5. CDR3 region: CAISGQGISTEAFF. CDR3 nucleotide sequence: TGTGCCATCAGTGGACAGGGGATCAGCACTGAAGCTTTCTTT.

This chain uses TRBV6-1 with TRBJ2-7; 10 bases match TRBD1. The CDR3 covers 15 residues. CDR1 is MNHNS and CDR2 is SASEGT in the germline V gene. J was trimmed by 0 bases and V by 1 base; bases with no gene match: 0. In nucleotides, the CDR3 is TGTGCCAGCAGTGAAGGGACAGGGGGCTCCTACGAGCAGTACTTC. This gives the protein CASSEGTGGSYEQYF.

This chain joins TRBV10-2 and TRBJ2-7, with TRBD1 matching over 10 bases. Germline CDR1 is WSHSY and CDR2 is SAAADI. V gave up 5 bases and J gave up 4 bases; unmatched junction bases: 8. The CDR3 contains 15 residues. CDR3 in amino acids: CASSRGGTGAYEQYF. CDR3 sequence (DNA): TGCGCCAGCAGTCGGGGAGGGACAGGGGCGTACGAGCAGTACTTC.

The J gene is TRBJ1-1, the V gene TRBV30; no clear D gene. Germline V gene data show CDR1 as GTSNPN and CDR2 as SVGIG (reference sequence). There are 12 residues in the CDR3. Trimming removed 1 base at V and 11 bases at J, with 14 bases between. CDR3 coding DNA: TGTGCCTGGAGTGAGTCCTACCTTGGGGCTTTCTTT. It codes for CAWSESYLGAFF.

This chain joins TRBV5-6 and TRBJ2-1; no reliable D call. The CDR3 has 14 amino acids. V lost 1 base to trimming and J lost 2 bases, with 7 bases between them. Germline CDR1 SGHDT, CDR2 YYEEEE. The CDR3 DNA reads TGTGCCAGCAGCTTGCTAAGGGCCTACAATGAGCAGTTCTTC. It is translated as CASSLLRAYNEQFF.

The J gene is TRBJ2-7, the V gene TRBV28, with D tentatively TRBD1 or TRBD2 (5 bases each). The CDR3 consists of 16 residues. CDR1 is MDHEN and CDR2 is SYDVKM in the germline V gene. The V and J ends lost 7 bases and 2 bases respectively, with 21 bases between them. CDR3 residues: CASISSIGANPYEQYF. The CDR3 nucleotides are TGTGCCAGCATCAGTAGCATCGGGGCGAATCCCTACGAGCAGTACTTC.

The rearrangement links TRBV6-1 to TRBJ1-2; D unresolved. The CDR3 has 12 residues. Germline values: CDR1 MNHNS, CDR2 SASEGT. V was cut by 2 bases and J by 3 bases, with 4 bases left in between. The CDR3 coding sequence is TGTGCCAGCAGTGAACGGTACTATGGCTACACCTTC. It specifies CASSERYYGYTF.

About this clone: One end of the junction is discordant with germline, which a read error may explain. This sequence joins TRBV5-1 and TRBJ2-7; 7 bases align to TRBD2. From germline, CDR1 is SGHRS and CDR2 YFSETQ. This CDR3 spans 16 amino acids. The CDR3 bases are TGCGCCAGCAGCCCTAAAACTAGCGTCCCTACGAGGTTAAGGGGCTTC. This translates into CASSPKTSVPTRLRGF.

The CDR3 region has the DNA TGTGCCAGCAGCGGACAGGGGGCTATGACCTACGAGCAGTACTTC. Translating gives CASSGQGAMTYEQYF. The chain employs TRBV5-4 and TRBJ2-7; TRBD1 agrees at 11 bases. CDR3 length: 15 amino acids. V trimming: 4 bases; J trimming: 2 bases; junction bases outside the gene matches: 5. The V gene's germline CDR1 is SGHNT and CDR2 YYREEE (reference sequence).

The chain employs TRBV27 and TRBJ2-7; D is possibly TRBD2 (5 bases). This CDR3 contains 11 residues. V lost 3 bases to trimming and J lost 6 bases, with 6 bases between them. CDR1 MNHEY and CDR2 SMNVEV come from the germline V gene (reference sequence). CDR3 region: CASSFAGEQYF. CDR3 bases: TGTGCCAGCAGTTTTGCGGGCGAGCAGTACTTC.

The chain carries TRBV4-1 and TRBJ2-7; D could derive from TRBD1 or TRBD2 (5 bases each). Trimming stripped 10 bases from V and 5 bases from J, with 21 bases between. Germline V gene sequence: CDR1 MGHRA, CDR2 YSYEKL. The CDR3 is 14 amino acids. The CDR3 spells CATTSPGRSHEQYF. The CDR3 DNA reads as TGCGCCACAACCAGCCCGGGACGCTCTCACGAGCAGTACTTC.

The J gene is TRBJ2-1, the V gene TRBV6-5; 7 bases agree with TRBD2. Germline CDR1 and CDR2: MNHEY and SVGAGI. This CDR3 is built from 15 residues. The ends lost 6 bases at V and 10 bases at J; junction bases unmatched: 15. CDR3 sequence: CASRENPTAGVEQFF. The DNA for the CDR3 is TGTGCCAGCAGAGAGAACCCGACCGCGGGAGTAGAGCAGTTCTTC.

The chain employs TRBV28 and TRBJ2-1, with D possibly TRBD2 on 6 matching bases. This CDR3 region has 11 residues. Per germline, CDR1 MDHEN and CDR2 SYDVKM. The V and J ends lost 10 bases and 9 bases respectively, with 13 bases between them. Here the CDR3 reads CATRLEGEQFF. The CDR3 coding sequence is TGTGCCACCCGACTAGAGGGTGAGCAGTTCTTC.

The V and J genes are TRBV6-1 and TRBJ2-3; 14 bases match TRBD2. With 4 bases clipped from V and 3 bases from J, the junction kept 15 bases outside the gene matches. This CDR3 spans 20 amino acids. The germline V gene has CDR1 MNHNS and CDR2 SASEGT. The DNA for the CDR3 is TGTGCCAGCAGTGGGAAAAGGACTAGCGGGAGGTCGGCGGGAACAGATACGCAGTATTTT. Protein: CASSGKRTSGRSAGTDTQYF.

The V call is TRBV10-3, the J call TRBJ1-1; TRBD1 agrees at 9 bases. Trimming at V came to 9 bases and at J to 4 bases, leaving 6 bases not matched to a gene. Germline lookup yields CDR1 ENHRY and CDR2 SYGVKD. This CDR3 has 13 amino acids. CDR3 sequence: CAITGGRGTEAFF. Here the CDR3 DNA reads TGTGCCATAACAGGGGGCAGAGGCACTGAAGCTTTCTTT.

The gene calls are TRBV19 and TRBJ2-2; 7 bases are a match to TRBD1. With V trimmed by 5 bases and J by 3 bases, 3 bases remained unmatched. The V gene's germline CDR1 is LNHDA and CDR2 SQIVND (reference sequence). The CDR3 contains 14 residues. The CDR3, as DNA: TGTGCCAGTAGTCAGGGACAGTACACCGGGGAGCTGTTTTTT. Translated: CASSQGQYTGELFF. Together with reference TRBV19 and TRBJ2-2, the CDR3 gives the full variable domain: DGGITQSPKYLFRKEGQNVTLSCEQNLNHDAMYWYRQDPGQGLRLIYYSQIVNDFQKGDIAEGYSVSREKKESFPLTVTSAQKNPTAFYLCASSQGQYTGELFFGEGSRLTVL.

The rearrangement links TRBV30 to TRBJ2-5, with unresolved D. The CDR3 extends over 14 amino acids. In germline, CDR1 is GTSNPN, CDR2 SVGIG (reference sequence). V was trimmed by 0 bases and J by 1 base, leaving 9 bases between them. CDR3: CAWSVPLFQETQYF. CDR3 coding DNA: TGTGCCTGGAGTGTACCGCTATTCCAAGAGACCCAGTACTTC.

The V and J genes are TRBV9 and TRBJ1-4; 9 bases are shared with TRBD1. J gave up 0 bases and V 4 bases, and 4 bases lay outside the gene matches. The germline gives CDR1 SGDLS, CDR2 YYNGEE. The CDR3 has 16 residues. CDR3 protein: CASSKRQGATNEKLFF. The CDR3 DNA sequence: TGTGCCAGCAGCAAACGACAGGGGGCAACTAATGAAAAACTGTTTTTT.